A selection of T cell receptor beta chains follows, all from one sample in a study of cytomegalovirus exposure and HLA in healthy donors. The method was immunoSEQ multiplex PCR; TCRdb's version includes in-frame clones alone and lacks a portion of them. The sample has 140,000 or so clones; around 74% are singletons. The sample was PBMCs. These receptors originate from a man aged 18 to 35 in good health and CMV-seropositive. The CDR3 runs from the conserved cysteine through the conserved F or W. The D gene is left open where the match is weak. Part of the rows lack a size; the others show once, few, many or a class for expanded clones.

DNA,CDR3,V,D,size,J
TGTGCCAGCAGCCCTGACCCGGGGGATACGCAGTATTTT,CASSPDPGDTQYF,TRBV5-4,-,-,TRBJ2-3
TGCGCCAGCAGCTTGGAGCTAGCGGAAGCCTACGAGCAGTACTTC,CASSLELAEAYEQYF,TRBV5-1,TRBD2,-,TRBJ2-7
TGCGCCAGCAGCCAGGAACAGGGGAACTATGGCTACACCTTC,CASSQEQGNYGYTF,TRBV4-1,TRBD1,-,TRBJ1-2
TGTGCCAGCAGTTCCCTGCACGGAGGGTATTCACCCCTCCACTTT,CASSSLHGGYSPLHF,TRBV28,-,-,TRBJ1-6
TGTGCCAGCAGCACAGGGGGGACTAGCTACGCCGGGGAGCTGTTTTTT,CASSTGGTSYAGELFF,TRBV7-6,-,-,TRBJ2-2
TGCGCCAGCAGTGTAAGCGGGGTACGCTTCAATGAGCAGTTCTTC,CASSVSGVRFNEQFF,TRBV10-1,TRBD2,-,TRBJ2-1
TGCGCCAGCAGCCTCCAGGACAGGGGGAGCACTGAAGCTTTCTTT,CASSLQDRGSTEAFF,TRBV5-1,TRBD1,-,TRBJ1-1
TGTGCCAGCAGTTGGGGACAGAACAATCAGCCCCAGCATTTT,CASSWGQNNQPQHF,TRBV27,TRBD1,-,TRBJ1-5
TGTGCCAGCAGTTACGGGGGAAACTATGGCTACACCTTC,CASSYGGNYGYTF,TRBV28,-,once,TRBJ1-2
TGTGCCAGCAGTCAACGCAGCGGGGCCAGCTCCTACAATGAGCAGTTCTTC,CASSQRSGASSYNEQFF,TRBV27,TRBD2,-,TRBJ2-1
TGTGCCAGCAGCTTGGCGGGGCGGGGGCCGCAGCCCCAGCATTTT,CASSLAGRGPQPQHF,TRBV5-5,-,-,TRBJ1-5
TGTGCCAGCAGCAGGACTAGAAATGAGCAGTTCTTC,CASSRTRNEQFF,TRBV11-2,TRBD2,-,TRBJ2-1
TGTGCCAGCAGCTTAGATCCAGAAACTGAAGCTTTCTTT,CASSLDPETEAFF,TRBV11-3,-,-,TRBJ1-1
TGTGCCTGGGCAGCGGGAGTGGGTGGCGGGGAGCTGTTTTTT,CAWAAGVGGGELFF,TRBV30,TRBD2,-,TRBJ2-2